Listed here are 8 T cell receptor beta chains from one sample, sequenced in a study of OX40 agonist ivuxolimab in advanced cancers. Sequenced by immunoSEQ multiplex PCR; TCRdb stores in-frame clones only, minus some. The profile shows about 80,000 clones, around 93% of them singletons. This material consisted of CD4+ or CD8+ T cells sorted from blood, taken in a trial of the OX40 agonist ivuxolimab. Receptors originate from an adult with an advanced solid tumor such as melanoma, head and neck, liver or kidney cancer.

The chain employs TRBV18 and TRBJ2-1, with D possibly matching TRBD1 (5 bases). Trimming removed 10 bases at V and 5 bases at J, with 21 bases between. Germline loops: CDR1 KGHSH, CDR2 LQKENI. The CDR3 runs to 15 residues. CDR3 coding DNA: TGTGCCACCGGCCTTACAGGTGGCTTCGACAATGAGCAGTTCTTC. Encoded protein: CATGLTGGFDNEQFF.

The CDR3 is CASSRGQGDSYNSPLHF. Here the CDR3 DNA reads TGTGCCAGCAGCCGGGGACAGGGGGATTCCTATAATTCACCCCTCCACTTT. V gene TRBV5-4 combines with J gene TRBJ1-6; TRBD1 aligns across 11 bases. The CDR3 totals 17 residues. The junction had 4 bases not matched to a gene; V was cut back by 4 bases and J by 1 base. Germline CDR1 and CDR2: SGHNT and YYREEE (reference sequence).

This chain joins TRBV7-2 and TRBJ2-3; D could derive from TRBD1 or TRBD2 (5 bases each). Germline values: CDR1 SGHTA, CDR2 FQGNSA. The CDR3 loop spans 15 amino acids. With 6 bases removed from V and 3 bases from J, the gap between germline ends came to 16 bases. The CDR3 DNA sequence: TGTGCCAGCAGTTCCACCGGGACCTATACAGATACGCAGTATTTT. Amino acid sequence: CASSSTGTYTDTQYF.

This chain connects TRBV6-5 to TRBJ1-3; 8 bases map to TRBD1. Trimming took 4 bases from V and 9 from J; bases not matched to a gene: 14. This CDR3 has 16 residues. Looked up from germline, CDR1 is MNHEY and CDR2 is SVGAGI. CDR3 protein: CASSSSPGTGSTTIYF. The CDR3 bases are TGTGCCAGCAGTTCAAGTCCCGGGACAGGATCCACCACCATATATTTT.

The chain links TRBV19 to TRBJ2-3; 13 bases fit TRBD2. The CDR3 runs 18 residues. The junction had 12 bases not matched to a gene; V was cut back by 1 base and J by 8 bases. The germline CDR1 and CDR2 sequences are LNHDA and SQIVND (reference sequence). In DNA form, the CDR3 reads TGTGCCAGTAGTATAGGACTAGCGGGGGGCCTCCGCCACTTTACGCAGTATTTT. As protein: CASSIGLAGGLRHFTQYF.

The rearrangement uses TRBV19 and TRBJ2-3, with D tentatively TRBD2 (7 bases). This CDR3 is 16 amino acids long. CDR1 and CDR2 from the germline V gene are LNHDA and SQIVND (reference sequence). V shed 6 bases and J shed 4 bases, with 20 bases lying between them. The CDR3 coding sequence is TGTGCCAGTAGGACAAGGGAGGGGGGGGTTTCAGATACGCAGTATTTT. It yields the protein CASRTREGGVSDTQYF.

This sequence joins TRBV7-3 and TRBJ2-1; D may correspond to TRBD1 or TRBD2 (5 bases each). V dropped 5 bases and J dropped 0 bases, with 11 bases sitting between them. This CDR3 comprises 15 residues. The germline V gene encodes CDR1 SGHTA and CDR2 FQGTGA. Written as DNA, the CDR3 is TGTGCCAGCAGCCTCAGGGAGAGCTCCTACAATGAGCAGTTCTTC. It specifies CASSLRESSYNEQFF.

The chain recombines TRBV7-9 with TRBJ2-6; TRBD2 might be the D (5 bases). V was pared by 11 bases and J by 8 bases, with 13 bases between. The CDR3 has 12 amino acids. The germline CDR1 and CDR2 sequences are SEHNR and FQNEAQ (reference sequence). The CDR3 DNA follows: TGTGCCCCAGAGGGCGCCTCCAACGTCCTGACTTTC. Its protein product is CAPEGASNVLTF.